The 8 T cell receptor beta chains below were found in one sample sequenced in a study of T cell responses to AZD1222 COVID-19 vaccine. Libraries were prepared by immunoSEQ multiplex PCR; TCRdb keeps only in-frame clonotypes and omits some of them. The profile shows approximately 140,000 clones, 94% of them singletons. This specimen was peripheral blood, taken on day 0 of AZD1222 vaccination. These receptors were collected from an adult in good health.

This clone is a singleton in its sample. This chain connects TRBV5-8 to TRBJ1-6, with unresolved D. Germline V lookup: CDR1 SGHTS, CDR2 YDEGEE. The germline V and J ends were trimmed by 4 bases and 7 bases, with 15 bases remaining between them. CDR3 length: 15 residues. This CDR3 reads CASSTQGWVNSPLHF. The CDR3, as DNA: TGTGCCAGCAGCACTCAAGGCTGGGTCAATTCACCCCTCCACTTT.

For this clone: The sample contains more than one DNA sequence encoding this CDR3. The chain combines TRBV3-1 (or the pseudogene TRBV3-2) with TRBJ2-3; 11 bases match TRBD2. The germline V gene encodes CDR1 LGHDT and CDR2 YNNKEL (reference sequence). Trimming took 4 bases from V and 4 from J; bases not matched to a gene: 4. The CDR3 totals 15 residues. The CDR3 reads CASSPPGLAADTQYF. The CDR3 nucleotides are TGTGCCAGCAGCCCCCCGGGACTAGCGGCAGATACGCAGTATTTT.

CDR3 sequence (DNA): TGTGCCAGTAATGACCGCTATAATTCACCCCTCCACTTT. It translates to CASNDRYNSPLHF. This chain links TRBV19 with TRBJ1-6; no firm D call. Germline V gene data show CDR1 as LNHDA and CDR2 as SQIVND (reference sequence). The germline V and J ends were trimmed by 7 bases and 3 bases, with 7 bases remaining between them. The CDR3 totals 13 residues.

The chain carries TRBV3-1 (or the pseudogene TRBV3-2) and TRBJ1-2; D is ambiguous. V lost 4 bases, J lost 0 bases, and 9 bases lay in between. CDR3 length: 14 residues. Germline V gives CDR1 LGHDT, CDR2 YNNKEL (reference sequence). DNA of the CDR3: TGTGCCAGCAGCCCCCCCACGACTAACTATGGCTACACCTTC. This codes for CASSPPTTNYGYTF.

The chain links TRBV6-2 or TRBV6-3 to TRBJ2-2; D is possibly TRBD2 (5 bases). V was shortened by 2 bases and J by 3 bases, with 13 bases between the two germline ends. This CDR3 comprises 16 residues. Germline loops: CDR1 MNHEY, CDR2 SVGEGT. The DNA for the CDR3 is TGTGCCAGCAGTTACGAGCGGATTTATTACACCGGGGAGCTGTTTTTT. Translating gives CASSYERIYYTGELFF.

The chain has TRBV29-1 and TRBJ2-1; the match to TRBD2 covers 12 bases. This CDR3 has 16 amino acids. Germline CDR1 and CDR2: SQVTM and ANQGSEA. The V and J ends lost 6 bases and 7 bases, in that order; junction bases with no gene match: 13. The chain's CDR3 is CSVAGLAGPTWNEQFF. The CDR3 nucleotides are TGCAGCGTGGCCGGACTAGCGGGGCCCACTTGGAATGAGCAGTTCTTC.

This chain links TRBV9 with TRBJ2-1; 14 positions agree with TRBD2. From germline, CDR1 is SGDLS and CDR2 YYNGEE. Trimming at V came to 4 bases and at J to 9 bases, leaving 9 bases not matched to a gene. The CDR3 is made up of 16 amino acids. CDR3: CASSLGTSGSGGEQFF. The CDR3 DNA reads as TGTGCCAGCAGCCTTGGGACTAGCGGGAGTGGGGGTGAGCAGTTCTTC.

The chain carries TRBV3-1 (or the pseudogene TRBV3-2) and TRBJ1-3; D is ambiguous. V dropped 8 bases and J dropped 4 bases, with 9 bases sitting between them. The CDR3 has 12 residues. Germline V gene lookup returns CDR1 LGHDT and CDR2 YNNKEL (reference sequence). CDR3 bases: TGTGCCAGCCTGGATCCCGGAAACACCATATATTTT. It is translated as CASLDPGNTIYF.